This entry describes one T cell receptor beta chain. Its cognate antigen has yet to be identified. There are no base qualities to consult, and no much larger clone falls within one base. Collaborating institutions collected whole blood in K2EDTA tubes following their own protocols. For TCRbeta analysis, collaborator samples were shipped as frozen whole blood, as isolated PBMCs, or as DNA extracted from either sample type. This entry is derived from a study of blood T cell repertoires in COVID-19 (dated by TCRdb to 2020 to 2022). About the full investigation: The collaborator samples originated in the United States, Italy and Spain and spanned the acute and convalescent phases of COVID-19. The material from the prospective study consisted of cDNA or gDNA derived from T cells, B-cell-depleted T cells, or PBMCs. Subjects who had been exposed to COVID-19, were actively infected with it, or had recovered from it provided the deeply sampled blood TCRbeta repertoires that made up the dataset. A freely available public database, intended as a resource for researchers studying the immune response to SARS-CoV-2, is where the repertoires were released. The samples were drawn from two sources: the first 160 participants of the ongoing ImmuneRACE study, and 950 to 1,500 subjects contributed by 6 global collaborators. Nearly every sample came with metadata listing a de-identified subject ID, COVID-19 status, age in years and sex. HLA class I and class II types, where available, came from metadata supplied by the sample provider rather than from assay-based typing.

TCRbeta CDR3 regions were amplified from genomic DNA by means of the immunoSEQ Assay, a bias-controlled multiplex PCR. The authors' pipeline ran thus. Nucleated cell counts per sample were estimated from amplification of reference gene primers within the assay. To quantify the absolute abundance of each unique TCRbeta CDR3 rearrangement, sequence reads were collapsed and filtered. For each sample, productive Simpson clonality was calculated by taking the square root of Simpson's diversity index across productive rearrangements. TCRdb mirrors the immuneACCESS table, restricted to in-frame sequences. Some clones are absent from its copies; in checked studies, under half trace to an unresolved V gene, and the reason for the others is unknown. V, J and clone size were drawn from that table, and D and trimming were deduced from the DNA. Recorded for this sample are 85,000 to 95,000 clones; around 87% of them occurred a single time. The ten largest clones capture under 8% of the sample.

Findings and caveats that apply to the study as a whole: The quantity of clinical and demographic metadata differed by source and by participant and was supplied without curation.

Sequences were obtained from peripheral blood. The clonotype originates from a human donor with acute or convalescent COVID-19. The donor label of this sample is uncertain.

The CDR3 amino acid sequence is: CSVGTGVEAFF. The nucleotide sequence reads as follows: TGCAGCGTTGGGACAGGGGTTGAAGCTTTCTTT. The V and J segments used are TRBV29-1 and TRBJ1-1, with 9 middle bases fitting TRBD1. The cysteine opens and the phenylalanine closes a CDR3 of 11 amino acids. The read is trimmed to its CDR3 DNA, 33 bases read in frame from base 1. CDR1 is given as SQVTM and CDR2 as ANQGSEA, both from the germline V gene. Unmatched junction bases come to 1, with V trimmed by 4 bases and J by 7 bases.